This T cell receptor (beta chain) was sequenced for a study of blood T cells in healthy people across ages. At the level of the study: With template switching, about one barcoded beta molecule was captured per two T cells. General study findings and limits: Measured against age, TCR beta diversity per million T cells decreased in a roughly linear manner.

For the second PCR, which ran for roughly 6 to 12 cycles, a sample-barcoded 5' primer and a J-beta primer mix were used. Each CDR3 protein is one row after TCRdb ran MiXCR on the 5' RACE reads. The sample consists of about 970,000 distinct CDR3 sequences, roughly 51% of them appearing once. Remarks on this clonotype: Its antigen is not known.

The CDR3 runs to 14 residues. Germline V gives CDR1 DFQATT, CDR2 SNEGSKA (reference sequence). J gave up 7 bases and V 2 bases, and 8 bases lay outside the gene matches. This chain links TRBV20-1 with TRBJ2-7, with 10 bases that match TRBD2. This receptor was taken from a woman aged 55-70 years in good health. Sequenced material: blood. The CDR3 DNA reads as TGCAGTGCTAGAAAAACTAGCGGGAATAAGGAGCAGTACTTC. This encodes CSARKTSGNKEQYF.